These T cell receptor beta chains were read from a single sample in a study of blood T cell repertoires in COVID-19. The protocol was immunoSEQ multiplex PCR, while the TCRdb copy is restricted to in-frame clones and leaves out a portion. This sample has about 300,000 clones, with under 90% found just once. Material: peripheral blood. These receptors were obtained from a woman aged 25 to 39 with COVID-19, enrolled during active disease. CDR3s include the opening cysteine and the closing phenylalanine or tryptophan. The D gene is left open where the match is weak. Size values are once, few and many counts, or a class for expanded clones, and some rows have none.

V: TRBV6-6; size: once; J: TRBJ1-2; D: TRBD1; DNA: TGTGCCAGCTCCGTTGGACAGGGCCACTATGGCTACACCTTC; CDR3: CASSVGQGHYGYTF
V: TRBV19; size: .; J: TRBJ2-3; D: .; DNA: TGTGCCAGCCTAAGGCAGGGAACAGATACGCAGTATTTT; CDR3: CASLRQGTDTQYF
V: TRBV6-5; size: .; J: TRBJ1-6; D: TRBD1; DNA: TGTGCCAGCAGTCGGACAGGGGATTCACCCCTCCACTTT; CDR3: CASSRTGDSPLHF
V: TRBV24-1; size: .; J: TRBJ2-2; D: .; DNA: TGTGCCACCAGTGATCGAGGACAGCCCGCCGGGGAGCTGTTTTTT; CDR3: CATSDRGQPAGELFF
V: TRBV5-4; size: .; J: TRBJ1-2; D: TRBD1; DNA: TGTGCCAGCAGCCCGGGACAGGCAGTGTATGGCTACACCTTC; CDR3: CASSPGQAVYGYTF
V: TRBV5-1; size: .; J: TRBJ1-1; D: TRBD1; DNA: TGCGCCAGCGGACAGGGAAGCGGGACTGAAGCTTTCTTT; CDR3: CASGQGSGTEAFF
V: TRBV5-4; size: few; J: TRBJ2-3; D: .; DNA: TGTGCCAGCAGCTTGAATTCCCTAGCGAACACAGATACGCAGTATTTT; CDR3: CASSLNSLANTDTQYF
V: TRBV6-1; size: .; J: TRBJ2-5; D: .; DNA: TGTGCCAGCAGTGAAGACAGGGTAAGGGAGACCCAGTACTTC; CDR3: CASSEDRVRETQYF
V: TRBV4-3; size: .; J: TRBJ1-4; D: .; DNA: TGCGCCAGCAGCCAAGGATCCAGGGGAAATAGAGATGAAAAACTGTTTTTT; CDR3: CASSQGSRGNRDEKLFF
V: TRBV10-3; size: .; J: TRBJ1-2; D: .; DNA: TGTGCCATCAGTGAGTCGCGCCAACCGAAGGGCTACACCTTC; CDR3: CAISESRQPKGYTF
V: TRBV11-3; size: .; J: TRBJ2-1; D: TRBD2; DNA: TGTGCCAGCAGCTTAGAGCTAGCGGGGGGGTACAATGAGCAGTTCTTC; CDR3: CASSLELAGGYNEQFF
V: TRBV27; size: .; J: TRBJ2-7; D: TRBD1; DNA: TGTGCCAGCAGTGCGTTGCCGGGACAGGCCTACGAGCAGTACTTC; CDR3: CASSALPGQAYEQYF
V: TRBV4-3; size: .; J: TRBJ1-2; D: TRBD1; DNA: TGCGCCAGCAGCCAAGATACGGGCCCAGGGGGTGGCTACACCTTC; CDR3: CASSQDTGPGGGYTF
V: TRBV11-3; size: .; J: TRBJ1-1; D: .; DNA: TGTGCCAGCAGCTTAGATCAGAGGGAAGCTTTCTTT; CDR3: CASSLDQREAFF
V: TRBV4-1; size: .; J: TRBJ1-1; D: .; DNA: TGCGCCAGCAGCCGAACGGGTCCTCGGGGGGGAAGAACTGAAGCTTTCTTT; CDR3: CASSRTGPRGGRTEAFF
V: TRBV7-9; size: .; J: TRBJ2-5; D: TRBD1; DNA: TGTGCCAGCAGTCCTCCGGGACAGCACCAAGAGACCCAGTACTTC; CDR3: CASSPPGQHQETQYF
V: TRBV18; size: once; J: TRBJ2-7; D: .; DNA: TGTGCCAGCTCACCACGGCCGGGGACAAGCCCCTACGAGCAGTACTTC; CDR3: CASSPRPGTSPYEQYF
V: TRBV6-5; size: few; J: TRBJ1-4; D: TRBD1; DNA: TGTGCCAGCAGACGGGGACAGCATAATGAAAAACTGTTTTTT; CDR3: CASRRGQHNEKLFF
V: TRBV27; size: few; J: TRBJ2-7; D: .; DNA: TGTGCCAGCAGTTTCGGGACAAACTACGAGCAGTACTTC; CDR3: CASSFGTNYEQYF